Included here is one T cell receptor beta chain sequence, with context. Its antigen is undetermined. The method was immunoSEQ multiplex PCR; TCRdb's version includes in-frame clones alone and lacks a portion of them. The profile shows about 870,000 clones, around 92% of them singletons. It was CD45RO-negative cells, positively selected for CCR7, that made up naive CD8 cells, with terminally differentiated effector memory CD45RA+ cells excluded. Donors, without exception, were Caucasian adults residing in Nashville, Tennessee. These data come from a study of shared clonotypes between healthy human individuals. Findings and caveats of the study: Blood was the sole source, and tissue repertoires probably differ. Among donors, clonotype sharing was expected to be affected by sequencing depth. Shared clonotypes: approximately 4.5% naive CD4, about 4% naive CD8, about 2.5% memory CD4, around 0.4% memory CD8.

Per germline, CDR1 SGHVS and CDR2 FNYEAQ. V lost 1 base to trimming and J lost 7 bases, with 14 bases between them. The CDR3 loop spans 15 amino acids. The chain employs TRBV7-6 and TRBJ1-5; no firm D call. The sample consisted of naive CD8+ T cells sorted from blood. The sequence derives from a man aged 25 to 40 in good health. Here the CDR3 reads CASSLGTGHSQPQHF. Written as DNA, the CDR3 is TGTGCCAGCAGCTTAGGGACGGGCCACAGCCAGCCCCAGCATTTT.